This TCR beta chain was sequenced in a study of T cells in Graves' hyperthyroidism and ophthalmopathy. Findings of the study overall: In the blood, most expanded thyroid clonotypes above 0.001 appeared as well. Ophthalmopathy cases were set apart from stable hyperthyroidism by a 13 V-J model.

Uncontrolled infection, other autoimmune disease, pregnancy or lactation barred patients from enrollment. Amplification of TCR beta CDR3 regions was performed using RNA transcripts as template. Using the HTBI primer set, a first-round RT-PCR was run on the TCR CDR3. MiXCR was run by TCRdb on the multiplex PCR reads, yielding one entry per CDR3 protein. The sample consists of 480,000 or so distinct CDR3 sequences, 46% of them appearing once. Germline assignment: CDR1 SGDLS and CDR2 YYNGEE. Trimming removed 6 bases at V and 0 bases at J, with 15 bases between. The CDR3 length is 15 residues. About this clonotype itself: Its antigen is unidentified.

Material: peripheral blood or thyroid tissue (not recorded which). The chain is built from TRBV9 and TRBJ1-1, with D uncertain. The sequence came from an adult woman with Graves' disease, either hyperthyroidism or ophthalmopathy (not recorded which). The CDR3 sequence: CASTRQEVLNTEAFF. The CDR3, as DNA: TGTGCCAGCACCCGTCAGGAGGTTCTGAACACTGAAGCTTTCTTT.